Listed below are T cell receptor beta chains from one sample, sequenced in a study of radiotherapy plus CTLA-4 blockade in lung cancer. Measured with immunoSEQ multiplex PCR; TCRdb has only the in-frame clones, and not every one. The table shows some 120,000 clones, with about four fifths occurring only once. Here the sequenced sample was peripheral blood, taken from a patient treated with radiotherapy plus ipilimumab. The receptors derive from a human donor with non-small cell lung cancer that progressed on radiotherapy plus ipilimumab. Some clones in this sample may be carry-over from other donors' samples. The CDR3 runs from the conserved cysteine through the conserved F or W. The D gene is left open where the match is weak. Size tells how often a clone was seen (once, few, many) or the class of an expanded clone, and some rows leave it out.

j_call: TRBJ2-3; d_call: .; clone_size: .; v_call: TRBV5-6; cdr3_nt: TGTGCCAGCAGCTTGGACTACTCGCAAAGAATCACAGATACGCAGTATTTT; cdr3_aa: CASSLDYSQRITDTQYF
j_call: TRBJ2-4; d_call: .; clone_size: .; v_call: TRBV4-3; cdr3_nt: TGCGCCAGCAGCCAAAACCTTATGGGCATTCAGTACTTC; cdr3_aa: CASSQNLMGIQYF
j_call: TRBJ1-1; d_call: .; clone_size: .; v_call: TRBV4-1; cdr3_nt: TGCGCCAGCAGCTCCGACAGGTCCGCTGAAGCTTTCTTT; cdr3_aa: CASSSDRSAEAFF
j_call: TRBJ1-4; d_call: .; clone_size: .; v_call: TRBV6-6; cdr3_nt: TGTGCCAGCACCTACAATGAAAAACTGTTTTTT; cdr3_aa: CASTYNEKLFF
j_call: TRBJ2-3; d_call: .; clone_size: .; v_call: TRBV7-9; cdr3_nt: TGTGCCAGCAGCGCACGGACGACTAGCACAGATACGCAGTATTTT; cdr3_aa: CASSARTTSTDTQYF
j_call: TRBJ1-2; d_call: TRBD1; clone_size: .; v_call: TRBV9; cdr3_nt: TGTGCCAGCAGCGTAGGATCTACGGGGGGACAGGGGGCCTACTATGGCTACACCTTC; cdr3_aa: CASSVGSTGGQGAYYGYTF
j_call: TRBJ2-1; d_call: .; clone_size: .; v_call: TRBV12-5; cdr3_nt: TGTGCTAGTGGCCCCCCGGAAGGCTACAATGAGCAGTTCTTC; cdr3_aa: CASGPPEGYNEQFF
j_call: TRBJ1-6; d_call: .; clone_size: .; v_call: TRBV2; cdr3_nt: TGTGCCAGCAGTGAGCGCTCCTCCTATAATTCACCCCTCCACTTT; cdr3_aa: CASSERSSYNSPLHF
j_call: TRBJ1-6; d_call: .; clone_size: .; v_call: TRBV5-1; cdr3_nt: TGCGCCAGCAGCTTAGGGGGGAGGTGGTATAATTCACCCCTCCACTTT; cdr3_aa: CASSLGGRWYNSPLHF
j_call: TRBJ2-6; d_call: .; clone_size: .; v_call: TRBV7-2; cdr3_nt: TGTGCCAGCAGAAATCCGGGGGCTGGGGCCAACGTCCTGACTTTC; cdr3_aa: CASRNPGAGANVLTF
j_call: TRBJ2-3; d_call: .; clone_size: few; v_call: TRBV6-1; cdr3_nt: TGTGCCAGCAGTGACTCCTGGGTCGCAGATACGCAGTATTTT; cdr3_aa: CASSDSWVADTQYF
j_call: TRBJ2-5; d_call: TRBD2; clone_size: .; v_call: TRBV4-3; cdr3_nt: TGCGCCAGCAGCCTGCGGGAGGGAGAGACCCAGTACTTC; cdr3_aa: CASSLREGETQYF